These 32 T cell receptor beta chains share one sample of origin, sequenced in a study of cytomegalovirus exposure and HLA in healthy donors. The PCR contained 60 Vbeta and 13 Jbeta primers. Generated by immunoSEQ multiplex PCR, the TCRdb table keeps only in-frame clones and is missing some. The sample includes 150,000 to 200,000 clones, approximately 80% of them seen just once. The specimen was PBMCs. Receptor source: a woman in her forties or fifties in good health and CMV-seronegative.

This chain connects TRBV6-5 to TRBJ1-1; the D gene is possibly TRBD1 (5 bases). The V gene lost 6 bases and the J gene lost 6 bases, with 20 bases spanning the gap. The germline CDR1 and CDR2 sequences are MNHEY and SVGAGI. CDR3 length: 15 residues. The CDR3 DNA reads as TGTGCCAGCAGACTGGGGTGGGGTCAGGGTTCTGAAGCTTTCTTT. It yields the protein CASRLGWGQGSEAFF.

The gene calls are TRBV5-1 and TRBJ1-3, with D tentatively TRBD1 (5 bases). Germline assignment: CDR1 SGHRS and CDR2 YFSETQ. Trimming pared 7 bases from V and 1 base from J, leaving 9 bases between. This CDR3 contains 13 residues. For the CDR3, the DNA is TGCGCCAGCGCCACAGGTTCTGGAAACACCATATATTTT. Translation: CASATGSGNTIYF. Full variable domain (missing parts from reference TRBV5-1 and TRBJ1-3): KAGVTQTPRYLIKTRGQQVTLSCSPISGHRSVSWYQQTPGQGLQFLFEYFSETQRNKGNFPGRFSGRQFSNSRSEMNVSTLELGDSALYLCASATGSGNTIYFGEGSWLTVV.

J is TRBJ2-3 and V is TRBV6-4; a possible D gene is TRBD2 (7 bases). Deletions cut 2 bases from V and 4 bases from J, with 13 bases between. The CDR3 has 15 residues. Per the germline V gene, CDR1 is MRHNA and CDR2 is SNTAGT. CDR3 DNA sequence: TGTGCCAGCAGTGACGAGGGGGGGGGTTCAGATACGCAGTATTTT. It codes for CASSDEGGGSDTQYF.

The J gene is TRBJ2-3, the V gene TRBV14; 8 positions agree with TRBD2. CDR3 length: 16 amino acids. Germline-derived CDR1 and CDR2 are SGHDN and FVKESK. V shed 1 base and J 4 bases; nucleotides not matched to a gene: 7. This CDR3 is CASSQGGAGVSDTQYF. The CDR3, as DNA: TGTGCCAGCAGCCAAGGGGGAGCGGGAGTATCAGATACGCAGTATTTT.

This clone is a singleton in its sample. The genes are TRBV19 and TRBJ1-2; D is uncertain. Germline CDR1 is LNHDA and CDR2 is SQIVND (reference sequence). The CDR3 covers 14 residues. Trimming left V 5 bases short and J 9 bases short, with 19 bases between. Here the CDR3 DNA reads TGTGCCAGTAGTGGGGAGGACGGCGCTTCTCGCTACACCTTC. It encodes CASSGEDGASRYTF. Together with reference TRBV19 and TRBJ1-2, the CDR3 gives the full variable domain: DGGITQSPKYLFRKEGQNVTLSCEQNLNHDAMYWYRQDPGQGLRLIYYSQIVNDFQKGDIAEGYSVSREKKESFPLTVTSAQKNPTAFYLCASSGEDGASRYTFGSGTRLTVV.

The chain is built from TRBV28 and TRBJ2-1, with 16 nucleotides matching TRBD2. The CDR3 spans 15 residues. Germline loops: CDR1 MDHEN, CDR2 SYDVKM. With 6 bases clipped from V and 10 bases from J, the junction kept 6 bases outside the gene matches. In DNA, the CDR3 is TGTGCCAGCAGACCCCCGGGACTAGCGGGGGGGGAGCAGTTCTTC. This sequence encodes CASRPPGLAGGEQFF.

CDR3 sequence reads: CASSSGLSGQPQHF. The CDR3 DNA reads TGTGCCAGCAGCTCGGGTCTCTCGGGTCAGCCCCAGCATTTT. The chain recombines TRBV7-2 with TRBJ1-5; D ambiguous. The germline gives CDR1 SGHTA, CDR2 FQGNSA. The length of the CDR3 is 14 residues. Trimming pared 4 bases from V and 6 bases from J, leaving 13 bases between.

This clone was seen just once. The chain is built from TRBV5-1 and TRBJ2-7, with 8 bases fitting TRBD1. CDR1 and CDR2 (germline): SGHRS, YFSETQ. V dropped 3 bases and J dropped 3; count of bases not matched to a gene: 8. There are 15 residues in the CDR3. The CDR3 protein is CASSSWAGGGYEQYF. The CDR3, as DNA: TGCGCCAGCAGCTCCTGGGCAGGGGGCGGCTACGAGCAGTACTTC.

The sample holds a few counts of this clone. The chain couples TRBV28 to TRBJ2-1; 12 positions agree with TRBD2. Germline loops: CDR1 MDHEN, CDR2 SYDVKM. Trimming cost V 5 bases and J 8 bases; bases outside gene matches: 7. The CDR3 is 15 amino acids. The CDR3 region is CASSERLAGVYEQFF. The CDR3 bases are TGTGCCAGCAGTGAACGACTAGCGGGAGTATATGAGCAGTTCTTC. The full variable domain, with the rest looked up from reference TRBV28 and TRBJ2-1, is DVKVTQSSRYLVKRTGEKVFLECVQDMDHENMFWYRQDPGLGLRLIYFSYDVKMKEKGDIPEGYSVSREKKERFSLILESASTNQTSMYLCASSERLAGVYEQFFGPGTRLTVL.

This rearrangement joins TRBV4-2 to TRBJ2-6; TRBD1 might be the D (5 bases). The CDR3 length is 17 residues. Germline loops: CDR1 LGHNA, CDR2 YNFKEQ. V dropped 3 bases and J dropped 0 bases, with 12 bases sitting between them. DNA of the CDR3: TGTGCCAGCAGCCAGGCAACAGGCCCCTCTGGGGCCAACGTCCTGACTTTC. Amino acid sequence: CASSQATGPSGANVLTF.

The chain is built from TRBV27 and TRBJ2-3; TRBD2 aligns across 13 bases. The germline CDR1 and CDR2 sequences are MNHEY and SMNVEV (reference sequence). V lost 3 bases to trimming and J lost 4 bases; unmatched junction nucleotides: 7. The CDR3 covers 17 residues. CDR3 sequence: CASSLLTGTSGADTQYF. In DNA, the CDR3 is TGTGCCAGCAGTTTGCTGACCGGGACTAGCGGGGCAGATACGCAGTATTTT.

V usage is TRBV5-1 and J usage is TRBJ2-1, with D possibly matching TRBD2 (5 bases). CDR1 SGHRS and CDR2 YFSETQ come from the germline V gene. The CDR3 totals 16 residues. V gave up 3 bases and J gave up 4 bases, with 17 bases separating them. This CDR3 reads CASSSSESGGYNEQFF. The CDR3, as DNA: TGCGCCAGCAGCTCGTCGGAAAGCGGAGGTTACAATGAGCAGTTCTTC.

The chain combines TRBV7-3 with TRBJ1-2, with D perhaps matching TRBD1 (5 bases). Germline lookup yields CDR1 SGHTA and CDR2 FQGTGA. Trimming left V 0 bases short and J 4 bases short, with 12 bases between. This CDR3 is 15 amino acids long. CDR3 protein: CASSLTASGIYGYTF. CDR3 nucleotide sequence: TGTGCCAGCAGCTTAACGGCATCAGGGATCTATGGCTACACCTTC.

This chain links TRBV7-2 with TRBJ1-5; D ambiguous. V was cut by 2 bases and J by 12 bases, with 17 bases left in between. Germline CDR1 reads SGHTA; CDR2 reads FQGNSA. The CDR3 is 14 amino acids. The CDR3 DNA follows: TGTGCCAGCAGCTTACTGCCTTTGGGTCAGGACCAGCATTTT. It codes for CASSLLPLGQDQHF.

This clone was recorded a few times. This sequence joins TRBV6-4 and TRBJ2-1; D remains ambiguous. Between the trimmed V and J ends, which lost 6 bases and 0 bases, there was a span of 15 bases. CDR1 and CDR2 from the germline V gene are MRHNA and SNTAGT. The CDR3 has 16 amino acids. For the CDR3, the DNA is TGTGCCAGCAGAGAGCTTGGTGTAAGCTCCTACAATGAGCAGTTCTTC. Protein product: CASRELGVSSYNEQFF.

The rearrangement links TRBV7-8 to TRBJ2-5; 9 bases align to TRBD2. The CDR3 contains 12 residues. Germline CDR1 and CDR2: SGHVS and FQNEAQ. J gave up 5 bases and V 8 bases, and 3 bases lay outside the gene matches. The DNA for the CDR3 is TGTGCCAGCGGACTAGCGTGGGAGACCCAGTACTTC. Amino acid sequence: CASGLAWETQYF. Full variable domain (rest looked up from reference TRBV7-8 and TRBJ2-5): GAGVSQSPRYKVAKRGQDVALRCDPISGHVSLFWYQQALGQGPEFLTYFQNEAQLDKSGLPSDRFFAERPEGSVSTLKIQRTQQEDSAVYLCASGLAWETQYFGPGTRLLVL.

This clone appeared a few times. The chain is built from TRBV18 and TRBJ2-5; perhaps TRBD2 as D (6 bases). Germline V gene lookup returns CDR1 KGHSH and CDR2 LQKENI. CDR3 size: 15 residues. V lost 2 bases and J lost 1, with 11 bases in between. DNA for the CDR3: TGTGCCAGCTCACCAGAACCCGGGAGCCAAGAGACCCAGTACTTC. This sequence encodes CASSPEPGSQETQYF.

Details on this clone: One end of the junction does not line up with germline, which may come from a read error. The chain has TRBV2 and TRBJ2-5; TRBD1 is a possible D gene (8 bases). The length of the CDR3 is 14 residues. Germline-derived CDR1 and CDR2 are SNHLY and FYNNEI. CDR3 sequence reads: CAGRGDRREETQYF. CDR3 DNA sequence: TGTGCCGGCAGGGGGGACAGGCGGGAGGAGACCCAGTACTTC.

The CDR3 protein is CASSQDLWTGNNYGYTF. Written as DNA, the CDR3 is TGTGCCAGCAGCCAAGATCTGTGGACAGGGAATAACTATGGCTACACCTTC. The chain employs TRBV4-2 and TRBJ1-2, with 8 nucleotides matching TRBD1. The CDR3 runs 17 residues. Germline CDR1 reads LGHNA; CDR2 reads YNFKEQ. The V and J ends lost 0 bases and 1 base, in that order; junction bases with no gene match: 7.

The CDR3 loop reads CASSLVTGGVNTEAFF. The CDR3 DNA follows: TGCGCCAGCAGCTTGGTGACAGGGGGTGTGAACACTGAAGCTTTCTTT. V is TRBV5-1 and J is TRBJ1-1, with 9 nucleotides matching TRBD1. After removal of 0 bases from V and 0 bases from J, the junction contained 3 bases not matched to a gene. The CDR3 contains 16 residues. Per the germline V gene, CDR1 is SGHRS and CDR2 is YFSETQ.

This clone was seen a single time. CDR3 in DNA: TGTGCCAGCAGTCTCAGTCTAGCGGGGGCCTCGTACCAAGAGACCCAGTACTTC. Protein product: CASSLSLAGASYQETQYF. The chain combines TRBV2 with TRBJ2-5; 10 nucleotides agree with TRBD2. V lost 5 bases to trimming and J lost 0 bases; unmatched junction nucleotides: 12. CDR1 and CDR2 from the germline V gene are SNHLY and FYNNEI. This CDR3 has 18 residues.

The chain has TRBV5-1 and TRBJ2-5, with 7 bases aligning to TRBD2. Trimming cost V 3 bases and J 1 base; bases outside gene matches: 3. Per the germline V gene, CDR1 is SGHRS and CDR2 is YFSETQ. The CDR3 runs 14 residues. The DNA for the CDR3 is TGCGCCAGCAGCTCCCTAGCGGCCCAAGAGACCCAGTACTTC. Encoded protein: CASSSLAAQETQYF.

The CDR3 DNA reads as TGTGCCAGCAGCTCGCTCCGGGACAGACCCCGGGGCTACACCTTC. Translation gives CASSSLRDRPRGYTF. The chain couples TRBV7-2 to TRBJ1-2; TRBD1 agrees at 7 bases. Germline V lookup: CDR1 SGHTA, CDR2 FQGNSA. The V segment lost 4 bases and the J segment 8 bases; nucleotides outside the gene matches: 13. The CDR3 sequence is 15 residues long.

This clone has more than one count but fewer than ten. The V gene is TRBV18, the J gene TRBJ2-7; TRBD1 matches at 7 bases. Germline-derived CDR1 and CDR2 are KGHSH and LQKENI. Losses at the gene ends were 0 bases for V and 0 bases for J; bases not matched to a gene: 5. The CDR3 is 16 residues long. The DNA of the CDR3 is TGTGCCAGCTCACCACCCTACGGACAGGACTCCTACGAGCAGTACTTC. Translating gives CASSPPYGQDSYEQYF.

The chain uses TRBV7-7 and TRBJ2-1; TRBD2 matches at 11 bases. J lost 7 bases, V lost 5 bases, and 16 bases had no gene match. The CDR3 runs to 18 residues. Germline-derived CDR1 and CDR2 are SSHAT and FNYEAQ (reference sequence). Here the CDR3 DNA reads TGTGCCAGCAGCCCACGTGTCAGCGGGACTAGCGGTAGAAATGAGCAGTTCTTC. This gives the protein CASSPRVSGTSGRNEQFF.

This clone was detected only a few times. This rearrangement joins TRBV28 to TRBJ2-7, with D maybe TRBD2 (6 bases). V lost 3 bases, J lost 3 bases, and 12 bases lay in between. The CDR3 is made up of 14 amino acids. Germline V gene lookup returns CDR1 MDHEN and CDR2 SYDVKM. The CDR3 region is CASSFGAGSYEQYF. The CDR3 DNA reads as TGTGCCAGCAGTTTCGGCGCGGGGAGCTACGAGCAGTACTTC.

The V and J genes are TRBV19 and TRBJ1-6, with D unclear. Trimming shortened V by 3 bases and J by 0 bases, and 6 bases separated the two germline ends. The CDR3 is 15 residues long. CDR1 and CDR2 (germline): LNHDA, SQIVND (reference sequence). The CDR3 sequence is CASSMGSSYNSPLHF. The DNA of the CDR3 is TGTGCCAGTAGTATGGGCAGCTCCTATAATTCACCCCTCCACTTT.

The chain combines TRBV19 with TRBJ2-4; 8 bases fit TRBD1. J gave up 9 bases and V 5 bases, and 3 bases lay outside the gene matches. This CDR3 region has 12 residues. The germline CDR1 and CDR2 sequences are LNHDA and SQIVND (reference sequence). CDR3 amino acids: CASSAGGSIQYF. DNA for the CDR3: TGTGCCAGTAGTGCAGGGGGCAGCATTCAGTACTTC.

The chain has TRBV9 and TRBJ2-3, with 7 bases matching TRBD1. The CDR3 contains 16 residues. Germline V lookup: CDR1 SGDLS, CDR2 YYNGEE. With V trimmed by 3 bases and J by 1 base, 8 bases remained unmatched. Written as DNA, the CDR3 is TGTGCCAGCAGCGGGACAGGCGGCAGGGGCACAGATACGCAGTATTTT. Translated, it gives CASSGTGGRGTDTQYF.

The rearrangement joins TRBV6-5 to TRBJ1-1; possible D gene TRBD1, 6 bases. Germline V gives CDR1 MNHEY, CDR2 SVGAGI. The CDR3 spans 16 residues. Trimming shortened V by 2 bases and J by 1 base, and 14 bases separated the two germline ends. Written as DNA, the CDR3 is TGTGCCAGCAGTTACGGGGGGGCTGTAAAGAACACTGAAGCTTTCTTT. This encodes CASSYGGAVKNTEAFF.

The chain joins TRBV7-3 to TRBJ2-1, with 11 bases fitting TRBD2. Germline-derived CDR1 and CDR2 are SGHTA and FQGTGA. V was pared by 0 bases and J by 7 bases, with 5 bases of the junction left unmatched. This CDR3 has 16 amino acids. Written as DNA, the CDR3 is TGTGCCAGCAGCTTAACGGTGGCTAGCGGGAGGAATGAGCAGTTCTTC. This gives the protein CASSLTVASGRNEQFF.

This rearrangement joins TRBV6-5 to TRBJ2-7; 7 bases agree with TRBD1. CDR1 MNHEY and CDR2 SVGAGI come from the germline V gene. The junction had 6 bases not matched to a gene; V was cut back by 6 bases and J by 4 bases. The CDR3 covers 13 residues. The CDR3 loop is CASSLQGQYEQYF. Here the CDR3 DNA reads TGTGCCAGCAGCCTACAGGGGCAGTACGAGCAGTACTTC.